This T cell receptor beta chain was retrieved from a study of control samples from healthy donors and cancer patients. This clone was counted ten times or more. V dropped 2 bases and J dropped 3 bases, with 14 bases sitting between them. Per germline, CDR1 MNHEY and CDR2 SMNVEV (reference sequence). This CDR3 is built from 16 residues. Sequencing was performed with immunoSEQ multiplex PCR; in TCRdb, only in-frame clones are kept and a portion is missing. There are around 89,000 clones in the sample; roughly four fifths occur only once, and approximately 9.4% lies in the top ten. Sequencing was done on a sample of blood. The rearrangement joins TRBV27 to TRBJ2-1; D ambiguous. This TCR was sampled from a woman aged 60 to 75 in good health. The CDR3 spells CASSLLEPKFYNEQFF. DNA of the CDR3: TGTGCCAGCAGTTTACTCGAGCCAAAGTTCTACAATGAGCAGTTCTTC.